Listed here is a single T cell receptor beta chain. The record originates from a study of blood T cell repertoires in COVID-19. Study in general: Sources were T cells, B-cell-depleted T cells, or PBMCs; the material itself was cDNA or gDNA.

Trimming took off 0 bases at V and 1 base at J, with 13 bases between the two ends. This CDR3 contains 17 residues. Germline CDR1 and CDR2: SGDLS and YYNGEE. Sequencing was performed with immunoSEQ multiplex PCR; in TCRdb, only in-frame clones are kept and a portion is missing. Among about 270,000 clones listed, about 89% were seen once. Sequenced material: peripheral blood. This chain connects TRBV9 to TRBJ2-2, with D maybe TRBD1 (6 bases). This receptor was obtained from a man between 35 and 55 years old with active or convalescent COVID-19. The CDR3 DNA reads as TGTGCCAGCAGCGTAGGGTTCCCGGGACAGAACACCGGGGAGCTGTTTTTT. This translates into CASSVGFPGQNTGELFF.